This T cell receptor (beta chain) was profiled in a study of cytomegalovirus exposure and HLA in healthy donors. This CDR3 contains 15 residues. Germline V CDR1 and CDR2: SGHRS, YFSETQ. Trimming took 1 base from V and 8 from J; bases not matched to a gene: 10. A note on this clone: The antigen is unknown.

Donors consisted of healthy bone marrow donors. Use of 60 Vbeta and 13 Jbeta primers characterized the PCR. Measured with immunoSEQ multiplex PCR; TCRdb has only the in-frame clones, and not every one. The table has around 150,000 clones, approximately 78% seen once. Study findings and constraints: Differences between HLA loci emerged in a later analysis of TCR association rates, with DRB1 most and HLA-C fewest. Association of a missense DCLRE1C variant with TCR beta V- and J-gene trimming was reported in a later analysis. Later analysis indicated greater clonal expansion among HLA-associated TCR beta chains than among equally common other chains.

Sequencing was done on a sample of PBMCs. V is TRBV5-1 and J is TRBJ1-1; 8 nucleotides align to TRBD1. The source of this sequence is a woman younger than 30 in good health and CMV-seronegative. The CDR3 reads CASSLMVGTGEEAFF. CDR3 sequence (DNA): TGCGCCAGCAGCTTGATGGTAGGGACAGGAGAAGAAGCTTTCTTT.